The 20 T cell receptor beta chains presented below share a single source sample, sequenced in a study of cytomegalovirus exposure and HLA in healthy donors. The study ran its PCR with 60 Vbeta and 13 Jbeta primers. Here immunoSEQ multiplex PCR was the method, and the copy in TCRdb shows in-frame clones only, minus some. The table lists some 140,000 clones, roughly three quarters of them singletons. The sequenced sample consisted of PBMCs. These receptors were collected from a female donor in good health and CMV-seronegative.

The V call is TRBV5-1, the J call TRBJ2-7, with D hard to call. Trimming took off 0 bases at V and 2 bases at J, with 12 bases between the two ends. CDR3 length: 15 amino acids. Germline CDR1 and CDR2: SGHRS and YFSETQ. The CDR3 DNA follows: TGCGCCAGCAGCTTGGGACAAAGGATCCCCTACGAGCAGTACTTC. Translation: CASSLGQRIPYEQYF.

A few counts support this clone. The chain links TRBV11-2 to TRBJ2-7, with D perhaps matching TRBD1 (5 bases). Germline V gene sequence: CDR1 SGHAT, CDR2 FQNNGV. Trimming stripped 2 bases from V and 4 bases from J, with 9 bases between. The CDR3 has 13 residues. CDR3 sequence (DNA): TGTGCCAGCAGCTTATTCAGGGCGTACGAGCAGTACTTC. It is translated as CASSLFRAYEQYF.

The V and J genes are TRBV27 and TRBJ2-7; unclear D gene. The V and J ends lost 2 bases and 2 bases respectively, with 10 bases between them. Germline values: CDR1 MNHEY, CDR2 SMNVEV (reference sequence). The CDR3 is made up of 14 amino acids. The CDR3 nucleotides are TGTGCCAGCAGTTTAAAACAGCCCCCCTACGAGCAGTACTTC. Translating it yields CASSLKQPPYEQYF.

The V and J genes are TRBV28 and TRBJ1-2; weak D call: TRBD1 (6 bases). V was shortened by 7 bases and J by 0 bases, with 30 bases between the two germline ends. The CDR3 spans 20 residues. Germline values: CDR1 MDHEN, CDR2 SYDVKM. The CDR3 nucleotides are TGTGCCAGCACCCTAAGGTTATCGGGAGGAGGGGGGACTTCTAACTATGGCTACACCTTC. It translates to CASTLRLSGGGGTSNYGYTF.

This chain links TRBV19 with TRBJ2-7; 12 positions agree with TRBD2. This CDR3 contains 17 residues. V gave up 1 base and J gave up 4 bases; unmatched junction bases: 8. Germline CDR1 and CDR2: LNHDA and SQIVND (reference sequence). The chain's CDR3 is CASSIVTSGSGDYEQYF. The CDR3 region has the DNA TGTGCCAGTAGTATAGTGACTAGCGGGAGCGGGGATTACGAGCAGTACTTC.

The CDR3 region is CSARDIMEAFF. The CDR3 DNA reads as TGCAGTGCAAGGGACATAATGGAAGCTTTCTTT. J is TRBJ1-1 and V is TRBV20-1; tentatively, D is TRBD1 (6 bases). Trimming shortened V by 6 bases and J by 8 bases, and 13 bases separated the two germline ends. Germline CDR1 and CDR2: DFQATT and SNEGSKA (reference sequence). This CDR3 is 11 amino acids long.

The chain joins TRBV28 to TRBJ1-4; D unclear. The V and J ends lost 5 bases and 4 bases respectively, with 11 bases between them. This CDR3 has 14 amino acids. CDR1 is MDHEN, CDR2 SYDVKM, per germline. Here the CDR3 reads CASSVTGDNEKLFF. The CDR3 bases are TGTGCCAGCAGTGTGACTGGCGATAATGAAAAACTGTTTTTT. Using reference TRBV28 and TRBJ1-4 for the parts outside the CDR3, the full variable domain is DVKVTQSSRYLVKRTGEKVFLECVQDMDHENMFWYRQDPGLGLRLIYFSYDVKMKEKGDIPEGYSVSREKKERFSLILESASTNQTSMYLCASSVTGDNEKLFFGSGTQLSVL.

J is TRBJ1-6 and V is TRBV7-2; D is undetermined. Germline CDR1 and CDR2: SGHTA and FQGNSA. This CDR3 region has 13 residues. Trimming cost V 2 bases and J 5 bases, with 4 bases left between them. CDR3 sequence: CASSLTDNSPLHF. The CDR3 DNA sequence: TGTGCCAGCAGCTTAACGGATAATTCACCCCTCCACTTT.

This rearrangement joins TRBV2 to TRBJ2-1; tentative D call: TRBD1 (6 bases). V shed 6 bases and J shed 8 bases, with 11 bases lying between them. Germline CDR1 SNHLY, CDR2 FYNNEI. The CDR3 loop spans 12 amino acids. In DNA, the CDR3 is TGTGCCAGCAGAGGACAGAAGCATGAGCAGTTCTTC. The encoded protein is CASRGQKHEQFF.

The V and J genes are TRBV5-1 and TRBJ1-5; 7 nucleotides match TRBD1. After removal of 4 bases from V and 0 bases from J, the junction contained 4 bases not matched to a gene. Per the germline V gene, CDR1 is SGHRS and CDR2 is YFSETQ. This CDR3 is built from 15 residues. In DNA, the CDR3 is TGCGCCAGCAGCACGGGACAGAATAGCAATCAGCCCCAGCATTTT. Protein product: CASSTGQNSNQPQHF. The full variable domain, its missing parts supplied by reference TRBV5-1 and TRBJ1-5, is KAGVTQTPRYLIKTRGQQVTLSCSPISGHRSVSWYQQTPGQGLQFLFEYFSETQRNKGNFPGRFSGRQFSNSRSEMNVSTLELGDSALYLCASSTGQNSNQPQHFGDGTRLSIL.

Points on this clone: Other DNA sequences in the sample encode the same CDR3. The chain has TRBV6-5 and TRBJ1-1, with D unresolved. Deletions cut 5 bases from V and 3 bases from J, with 7 bases between. The CDR3 has 12 amino acids. Germline CDR1 reads MNHEY; CDR2 reads SVGAGI. The CDR3 sequence is CASSGRDTEAFF. The CDR3 DNA follows: TGTGCCAGCAGTGGGCGAGACACTGAAGCTTTCTTT.

The sample holds a few counts of this clone. The rearrangement uses TRBV11-3 and TRBJ2-2; the D gene is possibly TRBD2 (5 bases). The germline V gene has CDR1 SGHNT and CDR2 YENEEA. Trimming cost V 5 bases and J 7 bases, with 8 bases left between them. The CDR3 spans 12 residues. The CDR3 DNA sequence: TGTGCCAGCAGCCCGGGGAGCGGGGAGCTGTTTTTT. As protein: CASSPGSGELFF.

In its sample, this clone was seen once. The rearrangement joins TRBV6-5 to TRBJ1-2; 11 bases align to TRBD1. The CDR3 consists of 14 residues. Germline V gene sequence: CDR1 MNHEY, CDR2 SVGAGI. With V trimmed by 5 bases and J by 6 bases, 5 bases remained unmatched. CDR3 amino acids: CASSAGQGVDGYTF. The CDR3 DNA reads as TGTGCCAGCAGTGCGGGACAGGGGGTAGATGGCTACACCTTC.

The J gene is TRBJ2-1, the V gene TRBV5-1; D call uncertain. CDR3 size: 15 residues. Per germline, CDR1 SGHRS and CDR2 YFSETQ. V lost 2 bases, J lost 0 bases, and 9 bases lay in between. CDR3 nucleotides: TGCGCCAGCAGCTTCCCAACGGGCTCCTACAATGAGCAGTTCTTC. Its translation is CASSFPTGSYNEQFF.

V and J are TRBV27 and TRBJ2-3; 8 bases are shared with TRBD2. CDR3 length: 15 residues. Germline-derived CDR1 and CDR2 are MNHEY and SMNVEV (reference sequence). V shed 6 bases and J 2 bases; nucleotides not matched to a gene: 7. The CDR3 spells CASSPSGRPTDTQYF. The CDR3 bases are TGTGCCAGCAGCCCGAGCGGGAGACCCACAGATACGCAGTATTTT.

This chain connects TRBV2 to TRBJ2-2; 9 nucleotides align to TRBD1. V trimming: 9 bases; J trimming: 7 bases; junction bases outside the gene matches: 9. In germline, CDR1 is SNHLY, CDR2 FYNNEI. The CDR3 extends over 14 amino acids. The CDR3 loop is CARTRTGDIGELFF. CDR3 sequence (DNA): TGTGCCAGGACGAGGACAGGGGATATCGGGGAGCTGTTTTTT.

The J gene is TRBJ2-7, the V gene TRBV7-9; possibly TRBD2 for D (5 bases). The V gene lost 3 bases and the J gene lost 6 bases, with 6 bases spanning the gap. Germline V gives CDR1 SEHNR, CDR2 FQNEAQ (reference sequence). The CDR3 extends over 11 amino acids. Here the CDR3 DNA reads TGTGCCAGCAGCTTTCTAGCCGAGCAGTACTTC. Translating gives CASSFLAEQYF.

The sample holds a few counts of this clone. This chain links TRBV4-3 with TRBJ1-2; D possibly corresponds to TRBD1 (5 bases). Germline V gene sequence: CDR1 LGHNA, CDR2 YSLEER. Trimming took 1 base from V and 4 from J, leaving 13 bases between them. This CDR3 spans 15 amino acids. The chain's CDR3 is CASSQAPGLTYGYTF. CDR3 DNA sequence: TGCGCCAGCAGCCAAGCCCCAGGGCTTACCTATGGCTACACCTTC.

As concerns this clone: The sample holds other DNA sequences that translate to the same CDR3. The V call is TRBV29-1, the J call TRBJ2-5; the match to TRBD1 covers 9 bases. V was pared by 2 bases and J by 0 bases, with 4 bases of the junction left unmatched. The CDR3 spans 15 residues. In germline, CDR1 is SQVTM, CDR2 ANQGSEA. CDR3 amino acids: CSVESGTGNQETQYF. CDR3 bases: TGCAGCGTTGAATCCGGGACAGGGAACCAAGAGACCCAGTACTTC.

The chain joins TRBV2 to TRBJ2-2; TRBD2 might be the D (5 bases). CDR3 length: 14 amino acids. Deletions cut 11 bases from V and 1 base from J, with 14 bases between. Germline V gene data show CDR1 as SNHLY and CDR2 as FYNNEI. The CDR3 loop is CALTRVRNTGELFF. The CDR3 DNA follows: TGTGCCCTCACGAGGGTTCGGAACACCGGGGAGCTGTTTTTT.